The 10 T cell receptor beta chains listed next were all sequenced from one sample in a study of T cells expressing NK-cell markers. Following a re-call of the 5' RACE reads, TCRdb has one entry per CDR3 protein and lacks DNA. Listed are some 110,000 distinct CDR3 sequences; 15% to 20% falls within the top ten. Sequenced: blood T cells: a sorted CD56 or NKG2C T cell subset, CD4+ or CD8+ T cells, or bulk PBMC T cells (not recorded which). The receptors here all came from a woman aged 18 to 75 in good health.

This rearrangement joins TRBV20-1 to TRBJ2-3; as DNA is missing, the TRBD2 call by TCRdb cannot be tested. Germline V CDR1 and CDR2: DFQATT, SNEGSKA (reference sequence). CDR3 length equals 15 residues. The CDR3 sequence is CSAPGLAGIPDTQYF.

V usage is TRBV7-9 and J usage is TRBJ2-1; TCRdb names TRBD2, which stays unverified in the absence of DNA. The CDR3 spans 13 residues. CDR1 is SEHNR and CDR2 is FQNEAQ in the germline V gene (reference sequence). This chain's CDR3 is CASSSSGTPIQIF.

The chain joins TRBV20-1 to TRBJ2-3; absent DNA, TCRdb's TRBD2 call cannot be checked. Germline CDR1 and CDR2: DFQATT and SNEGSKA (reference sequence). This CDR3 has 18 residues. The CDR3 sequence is CSARPPSASSFGTDTQYF.

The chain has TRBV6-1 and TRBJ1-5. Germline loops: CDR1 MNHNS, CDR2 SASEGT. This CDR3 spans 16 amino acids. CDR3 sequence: CASSPKERDSNQPQHF.

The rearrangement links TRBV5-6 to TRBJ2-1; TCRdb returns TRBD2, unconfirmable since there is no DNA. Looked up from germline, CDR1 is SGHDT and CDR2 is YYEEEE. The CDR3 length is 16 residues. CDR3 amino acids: CASSLWPGPPRNEQFF. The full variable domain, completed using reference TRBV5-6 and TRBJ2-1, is DAGVTQSPTHLIKTRGQQVTLRCSPKSGHDTVSWYQQALGQGPQFIFQYYEEEERQRGNFPDRFSGHQFPNYSSELNVNALLLGDSALYLCASSLWPGPPRNEQFFGPGTRLTVL.

The CDR3 reads CATPRDERNNEKLFF. J is TRBJ1-4 and V is TRBV7-9. CDR1 is SEHNR, CDR2 FQNEAQ, per germline (reference sequence). CDR3 size: 15 residues. Filled out from reference TRBV7-9 and TRBJ1-4, the complete variable domain reads DTGVSQNPRHKITKRGQNVTFRCDPISEHNRLYWYRQTLGQGPEFLTYFQNEAQLEKSRLLSDRFSAERPKGSFSTLEIQRTEQGDSAMYLCATPRDERNNEKLFFGSGTQLSVL.

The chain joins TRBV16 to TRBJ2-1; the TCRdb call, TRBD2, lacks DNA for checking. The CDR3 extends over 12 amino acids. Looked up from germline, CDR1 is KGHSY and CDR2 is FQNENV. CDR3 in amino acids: CASSRGDSEQFF.

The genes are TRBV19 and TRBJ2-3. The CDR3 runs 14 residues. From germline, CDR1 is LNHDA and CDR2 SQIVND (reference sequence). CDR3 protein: CASKGWEATDTQYF. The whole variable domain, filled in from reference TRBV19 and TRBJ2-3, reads DGGITQSPKYLFRKEGQNVTLSCEQNLNHDAMYWYRQDPGQGLRLIYYSQIVNDFQKGDIAEGYSVSREKKESFPLTVTSAQKNPTAFYLCASKGWEATDTQYFGPGTRLTVL.

Here the CDR3 reads CATNRGSNQPQHF. V usage is TRBV12-3 or TRBV12-4 and J usage is TRBJ1-5; TCRdb selects TRBD1, and the lack of DNA leaves this call unchecked. The CDR3 consists of 13 residues.

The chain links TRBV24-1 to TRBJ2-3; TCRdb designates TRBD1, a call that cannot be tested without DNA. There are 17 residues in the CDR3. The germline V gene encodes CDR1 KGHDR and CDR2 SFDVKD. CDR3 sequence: CATSDAPITGSTDTQYF.